This TCR beta chain was obtained from a study of T-cell memory formation after mild COVID-19. Regarding the study as a whole: Clones that contracted from day 15 to 85 were balanced CD4/CD8, while later expanders leaned CD4+. Researchers report contracting CD4+ clones mostly in CM and EM, with CD8+ clones in EMRA. A subset of responding clones appeared in pre-infection memory, suggesting cross-reactive memory joined.

On this clonotype itself: Its cognate antigen is unknown.

TCR alpha and TCR beta cDNA libraries carrying sample barcodes and UMIs came from 5'RACE with constant-segment primers. Each CDR3 protein is one row after TCRdb ran MiXCR on the 5' RACE reads. The sample contains about 410,000 distinct CDR3 sequences, roughly 18% of which appear only once. The CDR3 has 14 amino acids. Germline loops: CDR1 MNHEY, CDR2 SVGAGI. The trim removed 7 bases at V and 5 bases at J, leaving 8 bases unmatched. Source material: PBMCs or a T cell subset sorted from them (not recorded which). The chain joins TRBV6-5 to TRBJ1-1; 9 bases line up with TRBD1. This clonotype was obtained from a man aged 18 to 30 who had mild COVID-19 (a few samples of this study predate the infection). Cell type and time point are not known. CDR3 loop: CASNLGQGRTEAFF. CDR3 DNA: TGTGCCAGCAATTTGGGACAGGGAAGAACTGAAGCTTTCTTT.